Below, 15 T cell receptor beta chains from the same sample are listed, as sequenced in a study of shared clonotypes between healthy human individuals. Terminally differentiated effector memory CD45RA+ cells were excluded by CCR7 positive selection of CD45RO-negative cells. The table came from immunoSEQ multiplex PCR; TCRdb's copy has only in-frame clones and leaves some out. The data contain some 1,900,000 clones, about 95% of them singletons. Material for sequencing was naive CD8+ T cells sorted from blood. Every receptor here comes from a man aged 18 to 29 in good health.

Worth noting for this clone: The identical CDR3 is also encoded by other nucleotide sequences in the sample. This sequence joins TRBV9 and TRBJ2-7; 8 bases agree with TRBD1. V dropped 5 bases and J dropped 2; count of bases not matched to a gene: 6. The CDR3 consists of 14 residues. CDR1 and CDR2 from the germline V gene are SGDLS and YYNGEE. DNA for the CDR3: TGTGCCAGCAGTGCCGGGACAGGCCCCTACGAGCAGTACTTC. As protein: CASSAGTGPYEQYF.

The chain links TRBV10-1 to TRBJ2-3; D is unclear. The CDR3 length is 14 residues. V was clipped by 2 bases and J by 3 bases, with 9 bases between them. Germline CDR1 and CDR2: WNHNN and SYGVQD (reference sequence). As DNA, the CDR3 is TGCGCCAGCAGTGAGGTATCAGGAACAGATACGCAGTATTTT. Translated: CASSEVSGTDTQYF.

The table lists this clone with a count of one. V gene TRBV5-1 combines with J gene TRBJ2-1, with 8 bases fitting TRBD2. This CDR3 is built from 17 residues. Germline V gene sequence: CDR1 SGHRS, CDR2 YFSETQ. Trimming cost V 4 bases and J 0 bases; bases outside gene matches: 9. CDR3 bases: TGCGCCAGCAGCGCCCCTACTAGCGGATACTCCTACAATGAGCAGTTCTTC. Its translation: CASSAPTSGYSYNEQFF.

This chain uses TRBV6-5 with TRBJ2-7, with 9 bases lining up with TRBD1. The CDR3 has 15 residues. CDR1 is MNHEY, CDR2 SVGAGI, per germline. V dropped 4 bases and J dropped 2; count of bases not matched to a gene: 6. As DNA, the CDR3 is TGTGCCAGCAGTTGGACCGGGACAGGGACCTACGAGCAGTACTTC. Its translation: CASSWTGTGTYEQYF.

The rearrangement uses TRBV7-2 and TRBJ2-3; tentatively, D is TRBD1 (5 bases). Germline lookup yields CDR1 SGHTA and CDR2 FQGNSA. The CDR3 is 17 residues long. V gave up 5 bases and J gave up 5 bases, with 23 bases separating them. CDR3 sequence (DNA): TGTGCCAGCAGCCCCTATAGGGCTGGTCAGGGTGGAGATACGCAGTATTTT. Amino acid sequence: CASSPYRAGQGGDTQYF.

A word on this clone: Within the sample, other DNA sequences also encode this same CDR3. The rearrangement joins TRBV4-3 to TRBJ2-5, with 8 bases fitting TRBD2. The CDR3 contains 15 residues. The trim removed 2 bases at V and 2 bases at J, leaving 4 bases unmatched. In germline, CDR1 is LGHNA, CDR2 YSLEER. The CDR3: CASSQLLAEQETQYF. In DNA form, the CDR3 reads TGCGCCAGCAGCCAACTACTAGCGGAGCAAGAGACCCAGTACTTC.

This rearrangement joins TRBV13 to TRBJ2-3; TRBD1 is a possible D gene (6 bases). This CDR3 spans 14 amino acids. From germline, CDR1 is PRHDT and CDR2 FYEKMQ (reference sequence). Trimming took 1 base from V and 4 from J, leaving 9 bases between them. The CDR3 spells CASSLEGVADTQYF. The CDR3 DNA is TGTGCCAGCAGCTTAGAGGGGGTCGCAGATACGCAGTATTTT.

J is TRBJ2-5 and V is TRBV29-1, with D perhaps TRBD1 (5 bases). CDR1 is SQVTM and CDR2 is ANQGSEA in the germline V gene. V lost 0 bases and J 0 bases, leaving 14 bases between the germline ends. CDR3 length equals 16 residues. The chain's CDR3 is CSVEDVRVTDQETQYF. The DNA of the CDR3 is TGCAGCGTTGAAGATGTACGGGTGACAGACCAAGAGACCCAGTACTTC.

The V and J genes are TRBV14 and TRBJ2-3; no clear D. Germline V gives CDR1 SGHDN, CDR2 FVKESK. This CDR3 contains 15 residues. Trimming took 1 base from V and 5 from J, leaving 13 bases between them. The CDR3 protein is CASSQVEQSIDTQYF. The CDR3 nucleotides are TGTGCCAGCAGCCAAGTGGAGCAGTCGATAGATACGCAGTATTTT. Together with reference TRBV14 and TRBJ2-3, the CDR3 gives the full variable domain: EAGVTQFPSHSVIEKGQTVTLRCDPISGHDNLYWYRRVMGKEIKFLLHFVKESKQDESGMPNNRFLAERTGGTYSTLKVQPAELEDSGVYFCASSQVEQSIDTQYFGPGTRLTVL.

This chain connects TRBV6-6 to TRBJ1-1; D gene unclear. Germline V gene lookup returns CDR1 MNHNY and CDR2 SVGAGI (reference sequence). V lost 0 bases and J lost 2, with 13 bases in between. This CDR3 comprises 16 residues. CDR3 DNA: TGTGCCAGCAGTTACTCTTTGTACGCAGATAACACTGAAGCTTTCTTT. This encodes CASSYSLYADNTEAFF.

The V gene is TRBV28, the J gene TRBJ2-7; 9 bases line up with TRBD1. From germline, CDR1 is MDHEN and CDR2 SYDVKM. Trimming took 5 bases from V and 7 from J; bases not matched to a gene: 9. CDR3 length: 14 residues. This chain's CDR3 is CASSQYGTGSEQYF. In DNA form, the CDR3 reads TGTGCCAGCAGTCAATACGGGACAGGGTCTGAGCAGTACTTC.

The chain uses TRBV27 and TRBJ2-6; the D gene is possibly TRBD1 (5 bases). Trimming stripped 5 bases from V and 1 base from J, with 15 bases between. The CDR3 length is 17 residues. Germline CDR1 is MNHEY and CDR2 is SMNVEV (reference sequence). The chain's CDR3 is CASSPQGLKSGANVLTF. The CDR3 DNA reads TGTGCCAGCAGTCCCCAGGGTTTGAAATCTGGGGCCAACGTCCTGACTTTC. The variable domain in full, with the rest retrieved from reference TRBV27 and TRBJ2-6, is EAQVTQNPRYLITVTGKKLTVTCSQNMNHEYMSWYRQDPGLGLRQIYYSMNVEVTDKGDVPEGYKVSRKEKRNFPLILESPSPNQTSLYFCASSPQGLKSGANVLTFGAGSRLTVL.

The chain uses TRBV7-9 and TRBJ1-4, with D hard to call. Germline V lookup: CDR1 SEHNR, CDR2 FQNEAQ (reference sequence). Trimming cost V 1 base and J 1 base, with 13 bases left between them. This CDR3 spans 17 amino acids. CDR3 nucleotide sequence: TGTGCCAGCAGCTTAGGATTCTCTGAGGGAACTAATGAAAAACTGTTTTTT. It is translated as CASSLGFSEGTNEKLFF. The full variable domain, its missing parts supplied by reference TRBV7-9 and TRBJ1-4, is DTGVSQNPRHKITKRGQNVTFRCDPISEHNRLYWYRQTLGQGPEFLTYFQNEAQLEKSRLLSDRFSAERPKGSFSTLEIQRTEQGDSAMYLCASSLGFSEGTNEKLFFGSGTQLSVL.

This sequence joins TRBV6-5 and TRBJ2-3; the D is unclear. The germline V gene encodes CDR1 MNHEY and CDR2 SVGAGI. Deletions cut 2 bases from V and 2 bases from J, with 8 bases between. The CDR3 spans 14 residues. This CDR3 is CASSYDPHTDTQYF. CDR3 in DNA: TGTGCCAGCAGTTACGACCCCCACACAGATACGCAGTATTTT.

The gene calls are TRBV13 and TRBJ1-1; weak D call: TRBD1 (6 bases). CDR1 is PRHDT, CDR2 FYEKMQ, per germline (reference sequence). Trimming cost V 4 bases and J 1 base, with 13 bases left between them. The CDR3 runs to 15 residues. The CDR3 here is CASSSIRGGNTEAFF. The CDR3 DNA is TGTGCCAGCAGCTCGATTCGAGGGGGGAACACTGAAGCTTTCTTT. Supplemented by reference TRBV13 and TRBJ1-1, the full variable domain reads AAGVIQSPRHLIKEKRETATLKCYPIPRHDTVYWYQQGPGQDPQFLISFYEKMQSDKGSIPDRFSAQQFSDYHSELNMSSLELGDSALYFCASSSIRGGNTEAFFGQGTRLTVV.